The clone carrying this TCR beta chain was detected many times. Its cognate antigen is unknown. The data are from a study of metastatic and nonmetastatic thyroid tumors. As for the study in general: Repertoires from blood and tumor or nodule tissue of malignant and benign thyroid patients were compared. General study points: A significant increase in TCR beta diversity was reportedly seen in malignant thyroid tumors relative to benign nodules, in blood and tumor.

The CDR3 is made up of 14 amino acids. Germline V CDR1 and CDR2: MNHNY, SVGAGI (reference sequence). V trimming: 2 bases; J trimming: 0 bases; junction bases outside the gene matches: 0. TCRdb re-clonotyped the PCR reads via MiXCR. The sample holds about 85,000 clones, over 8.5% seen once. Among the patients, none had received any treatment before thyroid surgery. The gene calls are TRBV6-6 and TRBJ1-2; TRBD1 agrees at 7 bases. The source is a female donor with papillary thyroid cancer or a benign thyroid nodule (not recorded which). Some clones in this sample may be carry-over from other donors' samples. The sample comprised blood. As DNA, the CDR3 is TGTGCCAGCAGTTACGGGACAGCTAACTATGGCTACACCTTC. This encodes CASSYGTANYGYTF.